This T cell receptor (beta chain) originates from a study of T-cell reconstitution after alpha-beta-depleted transplantation in children. Unique molecular identifiers were used in preparing the TCRbeta library. One entry per CDR3 protein results from TCRdb running MiXCR on the PCR reads. This sample has about 91,000 distinct CDR3 sequences, with roughly 8.3% found just once. This clonotype has ten or more counts. Germline V gene lookup returns CDR1 SQVTM and CDR2 ANQGSEA. The V end lost 6 bases, the J end lost 0 bases, and 15 bases lay between the germline ends. There are 15 residues in the CDR3. The rearrangement links TRBV29-1 to TRBJ2-1, with D unclear. The source was PBMCs from the stem cell graft donor, collected from the stem cell graft. This clonotype originated in a human donor who donated a stem cell graft to a child with congenital amegakaryocytic thrombocytopenia. As DNA, the CDR3 is TGCAGCGTCGCTGTCCATAGGGACTCCTACAATGAGCAGTTCTTC. Amino acids: CSVAVHRDSYNEQFF.